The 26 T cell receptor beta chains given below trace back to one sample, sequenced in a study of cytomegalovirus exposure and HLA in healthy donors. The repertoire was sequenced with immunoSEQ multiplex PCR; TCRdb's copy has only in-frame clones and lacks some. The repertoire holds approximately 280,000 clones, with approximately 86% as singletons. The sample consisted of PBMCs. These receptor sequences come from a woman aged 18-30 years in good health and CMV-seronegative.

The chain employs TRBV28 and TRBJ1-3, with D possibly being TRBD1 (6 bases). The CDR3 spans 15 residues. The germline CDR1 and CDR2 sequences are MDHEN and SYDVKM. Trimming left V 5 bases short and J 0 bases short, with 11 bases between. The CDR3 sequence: CASSTQQGSGNTIYF. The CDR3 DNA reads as TGTGCCAGCAGTACTCAACAGGGCTCTGGAAACACCATATATTTT.

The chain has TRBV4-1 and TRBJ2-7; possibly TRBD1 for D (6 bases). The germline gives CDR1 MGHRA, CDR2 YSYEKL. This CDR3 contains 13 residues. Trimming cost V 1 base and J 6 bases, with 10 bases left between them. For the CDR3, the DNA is TGCGCCAGCAGCCAAGCAGGGGATCCCGAGCAGTACTTC. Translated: CASSQAGDPEQYF.

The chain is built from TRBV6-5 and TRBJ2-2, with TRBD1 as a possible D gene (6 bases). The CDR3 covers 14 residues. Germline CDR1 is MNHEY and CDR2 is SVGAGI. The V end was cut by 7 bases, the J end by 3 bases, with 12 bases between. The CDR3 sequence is CASTEDRYTGELFF. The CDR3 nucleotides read TGTGCCAGCACCGAGGACAGATACACCGGGGAGCTGTTTTTT.

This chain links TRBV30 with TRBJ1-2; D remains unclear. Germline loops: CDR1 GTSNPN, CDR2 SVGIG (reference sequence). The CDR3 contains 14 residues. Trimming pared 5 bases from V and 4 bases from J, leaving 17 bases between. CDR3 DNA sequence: TGTGCCTGGCTTGAGGCCCCTACTTTCTATGGCTACACCTTC. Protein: CAWLEAPTFYGYTF. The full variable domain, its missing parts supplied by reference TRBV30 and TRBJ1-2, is SQTIHQWPATLVQPVGSPLSLECTVEGTSNPNLYWYRQAAGRGLQLLFYSVGIGQISSEVPQNLSASRPQDRQFILSSKKLLLSDSGFYLCAWLEAPTFYGYTFGSGTRLTVV.

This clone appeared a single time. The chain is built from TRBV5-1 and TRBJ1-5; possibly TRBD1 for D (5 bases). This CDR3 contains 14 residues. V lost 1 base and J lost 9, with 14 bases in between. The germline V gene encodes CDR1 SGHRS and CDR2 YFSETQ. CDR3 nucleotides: TGCGCCAGCAGCTTGACAGGCGGCCGACGGCCCCAGCATTTT. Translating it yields CASSLTGGRRPQHF.

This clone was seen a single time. As DNA, the CDR3 is TGCAGCGTAGCCGGGACAGGGTCGTTTTCTGGGGCCAACGTCCTGACTTTC. Encoded protein: CSVAGTGSFSGANVLTF. The V gene is TRBV29-1, the J gene TRBJ2-6; 9 positions match TRBD1. After removal of 6 bases from V and 1 base from J, the junction contained 10 bases not matched to a gene. This CDR3 spans 17 amino acids. CDR1 is SQVTM and CDR2 is ANQGSEA in the germline V gene.

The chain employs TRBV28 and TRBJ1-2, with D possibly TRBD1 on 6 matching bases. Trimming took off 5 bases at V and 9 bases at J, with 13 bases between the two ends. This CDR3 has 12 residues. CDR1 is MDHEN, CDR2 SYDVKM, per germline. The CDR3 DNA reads TGTGCCAGCAGTCCGCCGGACAGTCGCTACACCTTC. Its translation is CASSPPDSRYTF.

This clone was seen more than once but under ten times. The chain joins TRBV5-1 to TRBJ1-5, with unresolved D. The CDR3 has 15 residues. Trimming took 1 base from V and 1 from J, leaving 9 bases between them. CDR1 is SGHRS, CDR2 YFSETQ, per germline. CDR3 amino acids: CASSLSPGSNQPQHF. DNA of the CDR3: TGCGCCAGCAGCTTGTCCCCCGGGAGCAATCAGCCCCAGCATTTT.

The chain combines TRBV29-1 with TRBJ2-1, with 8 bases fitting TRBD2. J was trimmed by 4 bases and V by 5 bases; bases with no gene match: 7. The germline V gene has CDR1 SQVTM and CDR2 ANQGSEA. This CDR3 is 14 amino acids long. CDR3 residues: CSVHEREPYNEQFF. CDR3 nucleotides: TGCAGCGTTCACGAGCGGGAGCCTTACAATGAGCAGTTCTTC.

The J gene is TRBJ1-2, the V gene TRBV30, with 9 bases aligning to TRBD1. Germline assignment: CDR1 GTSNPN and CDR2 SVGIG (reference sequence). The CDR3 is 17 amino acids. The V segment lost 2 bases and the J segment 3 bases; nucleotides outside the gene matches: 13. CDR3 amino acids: CAWSSGTGPLRDYGYTF. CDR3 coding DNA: TGTGCCTGGAGTTCCGGGACAGGGCCGCTTAGGGACTATGGCTACACCTTC.

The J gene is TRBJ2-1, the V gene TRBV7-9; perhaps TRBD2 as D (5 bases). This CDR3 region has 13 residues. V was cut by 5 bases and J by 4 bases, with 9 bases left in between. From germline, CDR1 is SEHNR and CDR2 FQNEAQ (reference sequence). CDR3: CASSLLAYNEQFF. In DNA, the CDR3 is TGTGCCAGCAGCCTTCTAGCTTACAATGAGCAGTTCTTC.

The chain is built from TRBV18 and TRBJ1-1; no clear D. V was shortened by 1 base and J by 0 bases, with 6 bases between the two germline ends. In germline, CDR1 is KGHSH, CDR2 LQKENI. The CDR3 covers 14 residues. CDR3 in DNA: TGTGCCAGCTCACCACGCAGTCTGAACACTGAAGCTTTCTTT. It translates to CASSPRSLNTEAFF. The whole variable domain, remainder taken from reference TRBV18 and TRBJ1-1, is NAGVMQNPRHLVRRRGQEARLRCSPMKGHSHVYWYRQLPEEGLKFMVYLQKENIIDESGMPKERFSAEFPKEGPSILRIQQVVRGDSAAYFCASSPRSLNTEAFFGQGTRLTVV.

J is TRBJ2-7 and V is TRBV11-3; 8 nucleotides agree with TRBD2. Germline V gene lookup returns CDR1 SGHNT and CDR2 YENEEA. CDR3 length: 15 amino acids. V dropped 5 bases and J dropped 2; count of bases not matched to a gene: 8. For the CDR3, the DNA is TGTGCCAGCAGCCGTCCTAGCGGGCCTACCTACGAGCAGTACTTC. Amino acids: CASSRPSGPTYEQYF.

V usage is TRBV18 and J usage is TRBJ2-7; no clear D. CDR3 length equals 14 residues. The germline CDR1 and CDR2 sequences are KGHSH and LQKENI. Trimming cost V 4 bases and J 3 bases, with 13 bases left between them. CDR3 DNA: TGTGCCAGCTCACTAAGTGACACGAGCTACGAGCAGTACTTC. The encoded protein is CASSLSDTSYEQYF. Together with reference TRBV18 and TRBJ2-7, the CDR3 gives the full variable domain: NAGVMQNPRHLVRRRGQEARLRCSPMKGHSHVYWYRQLPEEGLKFMVYLQKENIIDESGMPKERFSAEFPKEGPSILRIQQVVRGDSAAYFCASSLSDTSYEQYFGPGTRLTVT.

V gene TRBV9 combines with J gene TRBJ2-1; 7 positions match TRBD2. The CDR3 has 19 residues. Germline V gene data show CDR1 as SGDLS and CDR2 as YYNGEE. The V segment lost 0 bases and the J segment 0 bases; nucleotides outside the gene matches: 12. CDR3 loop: CASSVATTGGGSSYNEQFF. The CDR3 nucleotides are TGTGCCAGCAGCGTAGCTACGACGGGCGGGGGTAGCTCCTACAATGAGCAGTTCTTC. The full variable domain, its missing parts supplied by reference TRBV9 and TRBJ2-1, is DSGVTQTPKHLITATGQRVTLRCSPRSGDLSVYWYQQSLDQGLQFLIQYYNGEERAKGNILERFSAQQFPDLHSELNLSSLELGDSALYFCASSVATTGGGSSYNEQFFGPGTRLTVL.

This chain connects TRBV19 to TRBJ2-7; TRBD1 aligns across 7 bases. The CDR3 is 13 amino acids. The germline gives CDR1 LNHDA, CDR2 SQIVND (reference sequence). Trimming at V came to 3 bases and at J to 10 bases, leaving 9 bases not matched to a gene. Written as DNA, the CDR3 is TGTGCCAGTAGTATTCGGGACAGAAGAGTTCAGTACTTC. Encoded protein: CASSIRDRRVQYF.

DNA for the CDR3: TGTGCCAGCAGTGAAGGGGCTAGCGGGAGGGGAGATACGCAGTATTTT. Its protein product is CASSEGASGRGDTQYF. The rearrangement links TRBV6-1 to TRBJ2-3; TRBD2 matches 12 bases. Trimming at V came to 1 base and at J to 5 bases, leaving 4 bases not matched to a gene. Germline V gene lookup returns CDR1 MNHNS and CDR2 SASEGT. This CDR3 has 16 amino acids.

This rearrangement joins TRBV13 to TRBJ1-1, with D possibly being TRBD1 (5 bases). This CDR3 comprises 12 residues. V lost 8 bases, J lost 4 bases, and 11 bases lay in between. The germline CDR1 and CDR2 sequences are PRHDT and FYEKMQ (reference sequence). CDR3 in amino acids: CASARRGTEAFF. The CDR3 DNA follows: TGTGCCAGCGCCCGGAGGGGCACTGAAGCTTTCTTT.

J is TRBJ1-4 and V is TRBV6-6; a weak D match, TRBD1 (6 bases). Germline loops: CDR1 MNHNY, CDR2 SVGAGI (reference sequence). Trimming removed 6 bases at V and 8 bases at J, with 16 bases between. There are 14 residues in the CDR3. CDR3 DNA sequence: TGTGCCAGCAGACCGACTACAGGGACCGAAAAACTGTTTTTT. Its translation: CASRPTTGTEKLFF.

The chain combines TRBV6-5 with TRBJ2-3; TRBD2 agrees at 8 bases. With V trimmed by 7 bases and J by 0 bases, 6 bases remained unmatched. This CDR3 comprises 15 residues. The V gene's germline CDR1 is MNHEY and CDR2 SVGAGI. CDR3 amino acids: CASTFSGESTDTQYF. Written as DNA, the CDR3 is TGTGCCAGCACGTTTAGCGGGGAGAGCACAGATACGCAGTATTTT.

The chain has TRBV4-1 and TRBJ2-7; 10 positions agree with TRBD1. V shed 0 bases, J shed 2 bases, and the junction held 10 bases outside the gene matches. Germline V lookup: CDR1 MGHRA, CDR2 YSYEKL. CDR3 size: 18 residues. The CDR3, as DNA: TGCGCCAGCAGCCAAGATAGGCAAGTCGGGACAGGGGCCTACGAGCAGTACTTC. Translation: CASSQDRQVGTGAYEQYF.

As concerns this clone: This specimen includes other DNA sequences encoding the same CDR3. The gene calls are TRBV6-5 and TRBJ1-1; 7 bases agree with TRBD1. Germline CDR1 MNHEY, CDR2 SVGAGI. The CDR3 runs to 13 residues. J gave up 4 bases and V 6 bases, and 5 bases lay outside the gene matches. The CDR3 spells CASSYRGGTEAFF. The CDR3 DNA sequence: TGTGCCAGCAGCTACAGGGGCGGCACTGAAGCTTTCTTT.

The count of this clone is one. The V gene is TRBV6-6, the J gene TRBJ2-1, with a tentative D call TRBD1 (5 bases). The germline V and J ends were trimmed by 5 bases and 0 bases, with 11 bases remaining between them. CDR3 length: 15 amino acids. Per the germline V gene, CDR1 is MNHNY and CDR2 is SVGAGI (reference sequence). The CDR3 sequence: CASSPDRSSYNEQFF. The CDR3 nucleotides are TGTGCCAGCAGTCCAGACAGAAGCTCCTACAATGAGCAGTTCTTC.

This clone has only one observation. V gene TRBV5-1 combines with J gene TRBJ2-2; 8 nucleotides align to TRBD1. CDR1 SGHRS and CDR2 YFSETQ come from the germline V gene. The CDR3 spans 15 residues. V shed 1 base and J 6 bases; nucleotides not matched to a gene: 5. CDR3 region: CASSLLQGDPGELFF. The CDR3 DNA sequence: TGCGCCAGCAGCTTGTTACAGGGGGATCCCGGGGAGCTGTTTTTT.

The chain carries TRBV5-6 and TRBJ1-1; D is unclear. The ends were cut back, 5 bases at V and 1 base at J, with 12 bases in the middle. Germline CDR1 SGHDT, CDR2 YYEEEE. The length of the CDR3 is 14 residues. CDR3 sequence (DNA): TGTGCCAGCAGTAACCAAGCGCCGAACACTGAAGCTTTCTTT. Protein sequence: CASSNQAPNTEAFF.

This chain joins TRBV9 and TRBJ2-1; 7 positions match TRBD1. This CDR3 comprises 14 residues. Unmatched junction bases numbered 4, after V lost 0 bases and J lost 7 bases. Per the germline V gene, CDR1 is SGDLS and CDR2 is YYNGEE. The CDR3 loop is CASSVDRGGNEQFF. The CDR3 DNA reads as TGTGCCAGCAGCGTAGACAGGGGTGGAAATGAGCAGTTCTTC. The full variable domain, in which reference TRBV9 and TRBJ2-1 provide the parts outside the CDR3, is DSGVTQTPKHLITATGQRVTLRCSPRSGDLSVYWYQQSLDQGLQFLIQYYNGEERAKGNILERFSAQQFPDLHSELNLSSLELGDSALYFCASSVDRGGNEQFFGPGTRLTVL.